The rows below give T cell receptor beta chains drawn from one sample of a study of blood T cell repertoires in COVID-19. Assay: immunoSEQ multiplex PCR; the TCRdb copy retains only in-frame clones and omits some. The table has approximately 120,000 clones, 81% seen once. Specimen: peripheral blood. The receptor source for this set is a woman in her 50s with acute or convalescent COVID-19. Each CDR3 is given with its conserved first and last residue. The D gene is left open where the match is weak. Some rows have no size entry. The others give once, few or many, or a class for an expanded clone.

d_call j_call clone_size v_call cdr3_nt cdr3_aa
- TRBJ2-5 - TRBV11-2 TGTGCCAGCAGCCCCGACACGGGGGAGACCCAGTACTTC CASSPDTGETQYF
- TRBJ1-1 - TRBV4-2 TGTGCCAGCAGCCAAGATCCCGGACAGAGGGAAGCTTTCTTT CASSQDPGQREAFF
- TRBJ2-3 - TRBV4-1 TGCGCCAGCAGCCCCGGAGGGGGCCGGACAGATACGCAGTATTTT CASSPGGGRTDTQYF
- TRBJ1-2 few TRBV6-6 TGTGCCAGCAGTTACTCGCCCGACATGTTTAACTATGGCTACACCTTC CASSYSPDMFNYGYTF
- TRBJ1-5 once TRBV6-2/TRBV6-3 TGTGCCAGCAGTTCACCCACCCGGGGACAAACCAGCAATCAGCCCCAGCATTTT CASSSPTRGQTSNQPQHF
- TRBJ1-5 - TRBV20-1 TGCAGTGCTAGTCTGGGCCCGCACAATCAGCCCCAGCATTTT CSASLGPHNQPQHF
- TRBJ1-1 - TRBV3-1/TRBV3-2 TGTGCCAGCAGCCCCGTGAGCGACAGCGGGATATTGAACACTGAAGCTTTCTTT CASSPVSDSGILNTEAFF
- TRBJ1-4 - TRBV18 TGTGCCAGCTCACCAAGAAGGGGGGGCGAAAAACTGTTTTTT CASSPRRGGEKLFF
- TRBJ1-6 - TRBV28 TGTGCCAGCAGCAAAACAGGGTGGAATTCACCCCTCCACTTT CASSKTGWNSPLHF
- TRBJ1-1 - TRBV6-6 TGTGCCAGCAGCTTACGCGACACTGAAGCTTTCTTT CASSLRDTEAFF
TRBD1 TRBJ1-2 - TRBV9 TGTGCCAGCAGCGTCCCCGGGACAGGGGAAGGCTACACCTTC CASSVPGTGEGYTF
- TRBJ1-5 - TRBV6-6 TGTGCCAGCAGTTACGGCGGACAGAATAGCAATCAGCCCCAGCATTTT CASSYGGQNSNQPQHF
- TRBJ1-2 - TRBV11-2 TGTGCCAGCAGCTTAGAATTTGTTTCGGCAGGAGGGTACACCTTC CASSLEFVSAGGYTF
- TRBJ2-3 few TRBV5-1 TGCGCCCGACCCGGGGAGCAGTACACAGATACGCAGTATTTT CARPGEQYTDTQYF
- TRBJ2-7 - TRBV7-9 TGTGCCAGCAGCCATGGACAGACCTACGAGCAGTACTTC CASSHGQTYEQYF
- TRBJ1-2 - TRBV11-2 TGTGCCAGCAGCTTAGACAGGGTAGAGTATGGCTACACCTTC CASSLDRVEYGYTF
- TRBJ1-1 - TRBV27 TGTGCCAGCAGTCTTGTGGCGCTGGAGCGAAACACTGAAGCTTTCTTT CASSLVALERNTEAFF
TRBD2 TRBJ2-7 - TRBV3-1/TRBV3-2 TGTGCCAGCAGCCATCTAGCGGGATCGGGTTCCTACGAGCAGTACTTC CASSHLAGSGSYEQYF
- TRBJ2-6 - TRBV10-1 TGCGCCAGCAGTTCTCGGGGCTCTGGGGCCAACGTCCTGACTTTC CASSSRGSGANVLTF
- TRBJ1-2 few TRBV28 TGTGCCAGCAGGGGAAGTACTGAGGGTGGCTACACCTTC CASRGSTEGGYTF
TRBD2 TRBJ2-3 - TRBV10-1 TGCGCCAGCAGTGAGTCGAGAGGACTAGCGGGCACAGATACGCAGTATTTT CASSESRGLAGTDTQYF
- TRBJ1-4 - TRBV12-3/TRBV12-4 TGTGCCAGCAGTGCCGGCGGAGAAAAACTGTTTTTT CASSAGGEKLFF
- TRBJ1-5 - TRBV28 TGTGCCAGCAGCGGACAGTATCAGCCCCAGCATTTT CASSGQYQPQHF
TRBD2 TRBJ2-3 few TRBV7-9 TGTGCCAGCGGAAATAGCGGGAGCCGAAGAAATACGCAGTATTTT CASGNSGSRRNTQYF
TRBD2 TRBJ2-7 once TRBV28 TGTGCCAGCACCCTAGCGGGAGCGTGGGAGCAGTACTTC CASTLAGAWEQYF
- TRBJ2-6 - TRBV5-4 TGTGCCAGCAGCAGAAACGGGGGAGGTGGGGCCAACGTCCTGACTTTC CASSRNGGGGANVLTF
- TRBJ1-5 - TRBV27 TGTGCCAGCAGTTTATTGGGAGGAGGCAATCAGCCCCAGCATTTT CASSLLGGGNQPQHF